The source of this TCR beta chain is a study of vaccination and CD4 T cells after COVID-19. The treatment is: roughly ten-day PBMC culture with coronavirus spike peptide pools or control peptides (ViraFEST assay). As nucleocapsid antibodies were negative both before and after vaccination, the healthy vaccine recipients showed no prior SARS-CoV-2 infection. Sequencing of DNA taken from cultured CD4+ T cells relied on the Oncomine TCR Beta short-read assay. Investigators obtained genomic DNA by extraction from cultured CD4+ T cells. TCRdb passed the PCR reads through MiXCR, listing each CDR3 protein once. The sample lists about 27,000 distinct CDR3 sequences, 55% to 80% occurring once. As regards this clonotype: Its antigen remains unknown.

The CDR3 loop spans 13 amino acids. V lost 3 bases, J lost 1 base, and 9 bases lay in between. The germline gives CDR1 DFQATT, CDR2 SNEGSKA (reference sequence). Source: CD4+ T cells from blood, cultured in vitro, taken after SARS-CoV-2 vaccination. The receptor was isolated from a human donor who received a COVID-19 vaccine. This chain links TRBV20-1 with TRBJ1-1; no definite D call. The CDR3 sequence: CSASSSRNTEAFF. In DNA form, the CDR3 reads TGCAGTGCTAGCTCCTCCAGGAACACTGAAGCTTTCTTT.